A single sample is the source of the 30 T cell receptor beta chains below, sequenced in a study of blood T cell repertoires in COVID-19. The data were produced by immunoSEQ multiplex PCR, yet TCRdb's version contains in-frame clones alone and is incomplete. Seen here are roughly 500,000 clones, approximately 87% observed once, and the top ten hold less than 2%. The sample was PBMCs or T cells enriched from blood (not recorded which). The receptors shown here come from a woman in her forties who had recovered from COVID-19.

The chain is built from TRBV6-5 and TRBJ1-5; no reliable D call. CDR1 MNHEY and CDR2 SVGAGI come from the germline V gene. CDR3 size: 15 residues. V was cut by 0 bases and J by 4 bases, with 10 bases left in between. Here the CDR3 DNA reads TGTGCCAGCAGTTACTCGAGCGGGCCGAATCAGCCCCAGCATTTT. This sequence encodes CASSYSSGPNQPQHF.

The CDR3 nucleotides are TGTGCCAGTAGTATAGACAGGGCCTACGAGCAGTACTTC. Its protein is CASSIDRAYEQYF. The chain uses TRBV19 and TRBJ2-7; weak D call: TRBD1 (5 bases). Germline V gene lookup returns CDR1 LNHDA and CDR2 SQIVND (reference sequence). Trimming cost V 0 bases and J 2 bases, with 5 bases left between them. The CDR3 is 13 amino acids.

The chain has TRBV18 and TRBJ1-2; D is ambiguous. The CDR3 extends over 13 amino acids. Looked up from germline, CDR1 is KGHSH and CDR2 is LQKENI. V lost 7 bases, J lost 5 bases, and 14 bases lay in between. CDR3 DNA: TGTGCCAGCTTTCGGGAGGGTTCGTATGGCTACACCTTC. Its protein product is CASFREGSYGYTF.

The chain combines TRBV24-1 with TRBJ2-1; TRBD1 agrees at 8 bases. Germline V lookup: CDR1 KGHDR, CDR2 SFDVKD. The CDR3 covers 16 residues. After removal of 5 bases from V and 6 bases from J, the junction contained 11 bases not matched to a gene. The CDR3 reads CATSGGGRGRLNEQFF. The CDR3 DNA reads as TGTGCCACCAGTGGTGGGGGCAGGGGGCGCCTCAATGAGCAGTTCTTC.

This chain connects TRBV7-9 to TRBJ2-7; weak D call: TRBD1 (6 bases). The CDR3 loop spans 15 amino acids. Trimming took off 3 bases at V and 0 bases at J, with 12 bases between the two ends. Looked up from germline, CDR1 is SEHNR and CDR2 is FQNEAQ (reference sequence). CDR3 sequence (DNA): TGTGCCAGCAGCTTGGGGGACAAGAGCTCCTACGAGCAGTACTTC. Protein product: CASSLGDKSSYEQYF.

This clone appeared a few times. In nucleotides, the CDR3 is TGCGCCAGCAGCCAAGATCAGGGAATCAACGAGCAGTACTTC. As protein: CASSQDQGINEQYF. V and J are TRBV4-3 and TRBJ2-7, with D tentatively TRBD1 (5 bases). V was pared by 0 bases and J by 5 bases, with 11 bases between. This CDR3 region has 14 residues. CDR1 is LGHNA, CDR2 YSLEER, per germline.

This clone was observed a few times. CDR3 nucleotides: TGCGCCAGCAGCCTGACAGGAGATGAGCAGTTCTTC. This codes for CASSLTGDEQFF. This chain joins TRBV5-1 and TRBJ2-1, with a tentative D call TRBD1 (6 bases). The CDR3 length is 12 residues. V lost 4 bases and J lost 8, with 10 bases in between. The V gene's germline CDR1 is SGHRS and CDR2 YFSETQ.

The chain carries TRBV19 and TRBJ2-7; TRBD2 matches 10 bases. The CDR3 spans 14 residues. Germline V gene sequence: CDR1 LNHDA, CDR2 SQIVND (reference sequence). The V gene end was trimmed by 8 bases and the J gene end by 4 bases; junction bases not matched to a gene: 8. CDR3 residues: CASAASGSIYEQYF. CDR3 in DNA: TGTGCCAGTGCTGCTAGCGGGAGTATTTACGAGCAGTACTTC.

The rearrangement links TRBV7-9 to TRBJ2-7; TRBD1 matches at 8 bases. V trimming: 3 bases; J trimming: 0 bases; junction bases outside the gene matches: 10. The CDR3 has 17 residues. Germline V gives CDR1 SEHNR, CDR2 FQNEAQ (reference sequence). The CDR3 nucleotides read TGTGCCAGCAGCTTTGTTCGAGGAGGGACAGGCTCCTACGAGCAGTACTTC. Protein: CASSFVRGGTGSYEQYF.

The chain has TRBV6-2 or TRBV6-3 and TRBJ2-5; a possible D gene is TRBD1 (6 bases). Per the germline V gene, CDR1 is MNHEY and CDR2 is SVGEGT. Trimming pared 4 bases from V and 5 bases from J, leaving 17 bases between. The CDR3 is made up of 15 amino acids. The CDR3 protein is CASSSPGDERETQYF. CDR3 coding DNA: TGTGCCAGCAGTTCTCCAGGGGATGAGCGGGAGACCCAGTACTTC.

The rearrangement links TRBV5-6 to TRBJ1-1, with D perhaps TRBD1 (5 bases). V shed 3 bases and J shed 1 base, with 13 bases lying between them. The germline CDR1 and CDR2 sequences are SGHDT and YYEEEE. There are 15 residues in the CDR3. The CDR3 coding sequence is TGTGCCAGCAGCTCGCTGACAGTTGGGAACACTGAAGCTTTCTTT. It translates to CASSSLTVGNTEAFF. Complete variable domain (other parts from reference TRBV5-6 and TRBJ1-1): DAGVTQSPTHLIKTRGQQVTLRCSPKSGHDTVSWYQQALGQGPQFIFQYYEEEERQRGNFPDRFSGHQFPNYSSELNVNALLLGDSALYLCASSSLTVGNTEAFFGQGTRLTVV.

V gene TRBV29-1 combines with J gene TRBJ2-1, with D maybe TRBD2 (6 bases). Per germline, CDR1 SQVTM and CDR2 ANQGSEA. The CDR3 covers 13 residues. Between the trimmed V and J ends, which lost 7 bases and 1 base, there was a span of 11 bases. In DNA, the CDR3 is TGCAGCGACCGGGACTCTTCCTACAATGAGCAGTTCTTC. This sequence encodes CSDRDSSYNEQFF.

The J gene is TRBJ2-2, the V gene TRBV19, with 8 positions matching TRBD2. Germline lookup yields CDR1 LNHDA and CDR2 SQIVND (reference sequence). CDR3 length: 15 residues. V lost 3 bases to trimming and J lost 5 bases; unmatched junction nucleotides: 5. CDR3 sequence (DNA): TGTGCCAGTAGTATGGGTGCGGGAGGAACCGGGGAGCTGTTTTTT. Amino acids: CASSMGAGGTGELFF.

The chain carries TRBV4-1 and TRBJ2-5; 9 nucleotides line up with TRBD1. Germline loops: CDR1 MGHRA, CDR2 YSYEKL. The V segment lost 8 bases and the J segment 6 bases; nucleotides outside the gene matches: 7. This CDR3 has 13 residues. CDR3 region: CASGRQGEKTQYF. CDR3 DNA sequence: TGCGCCAGCGGAAGACAGGGGGAGAAGACCCAGTACTTC.

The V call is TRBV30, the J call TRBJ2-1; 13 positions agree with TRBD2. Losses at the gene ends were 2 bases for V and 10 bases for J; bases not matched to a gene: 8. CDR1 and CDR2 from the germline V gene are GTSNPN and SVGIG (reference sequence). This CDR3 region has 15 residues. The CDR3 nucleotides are TGTGCCTGGAGTACACTAGCGGGAGGGCCCAGGGAGCAGTTCTTC. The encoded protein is CAWSTLAGGPREQFF.

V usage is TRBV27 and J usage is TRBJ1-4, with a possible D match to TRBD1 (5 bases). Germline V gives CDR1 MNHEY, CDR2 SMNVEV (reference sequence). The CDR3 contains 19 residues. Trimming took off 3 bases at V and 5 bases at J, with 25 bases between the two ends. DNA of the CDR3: TGTGCCAGCAGTTTTATCCCGCCGGTCGAAAGGGGATTCAATGAAAAACTGTTTTTT. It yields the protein CASSFIPPVERGFNEKLFF.

The CDR3 DNA reads as TGCGCCAGCAGCCAACAGGGGGCGCAAGGGTATGGCTACACCTTC. Its translation is CASSQQGAQGYGYTF. The V gene is TRBV4-3, the J gene TRBJ1-2; 8 positions match TRBD1. The junction had 7 bases not matched to a gene; V was cut back by 2 bases and J by 5 bases. Germline CDR1 reads LGHNA; CDR2 reads YSLEER. The CDR3 extends over 15 amino acids.

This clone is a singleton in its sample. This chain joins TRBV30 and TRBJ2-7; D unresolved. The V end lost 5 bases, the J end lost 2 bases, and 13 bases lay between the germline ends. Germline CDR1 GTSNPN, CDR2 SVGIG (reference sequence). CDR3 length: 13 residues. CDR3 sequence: CAWGPGAPYEQYF. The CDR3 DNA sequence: TGTGCCTGGGGGCCCGGAGCGCCCTACGAGCAGTACTTC.

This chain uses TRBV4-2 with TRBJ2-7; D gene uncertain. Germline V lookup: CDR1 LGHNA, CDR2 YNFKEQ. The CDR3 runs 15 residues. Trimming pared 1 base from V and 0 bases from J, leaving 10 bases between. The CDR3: CASSQGAGISYEQYF. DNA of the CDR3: TGTGCCAGCAGCCAAGGCGCAGGAATCTCCTACGAGCAGTACTTC.

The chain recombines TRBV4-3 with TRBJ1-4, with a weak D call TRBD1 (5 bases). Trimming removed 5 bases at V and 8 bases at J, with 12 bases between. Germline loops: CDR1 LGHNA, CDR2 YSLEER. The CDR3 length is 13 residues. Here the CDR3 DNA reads TGCGCCAGCAGCTTTCAGGGAGGCGAAAAACTGTTTTTT. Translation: CASSFQGGEKLFF.

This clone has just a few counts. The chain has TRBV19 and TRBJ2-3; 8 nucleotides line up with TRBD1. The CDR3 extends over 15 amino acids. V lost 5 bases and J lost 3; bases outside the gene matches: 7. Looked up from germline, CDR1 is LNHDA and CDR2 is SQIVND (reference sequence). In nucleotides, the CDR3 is TGTGCCAGTAGTCCCGGTGACAGGGGTACAGATACGCAGTATTTT. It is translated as CASSPGDRGTDTQYF.

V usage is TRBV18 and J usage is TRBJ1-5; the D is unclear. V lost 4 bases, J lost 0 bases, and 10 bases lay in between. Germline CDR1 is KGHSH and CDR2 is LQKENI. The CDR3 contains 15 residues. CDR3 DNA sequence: TGTGCCAGCTCACGGTCAGTTTATAGCAATCAGCCCCAGCATTTT. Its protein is CASSRSVYSNQPQHF. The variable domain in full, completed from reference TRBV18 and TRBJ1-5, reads NAGVMQNPRHLVRRRGQEARLRCSPMKGHSHVYWYRQLPEEGLKFMVYLQKENIIDESGMPKERFSAEFPKEGPSILRIQQVVRGDSAAYFCASSRSVYSNQPQHFGDGTRLSIL.

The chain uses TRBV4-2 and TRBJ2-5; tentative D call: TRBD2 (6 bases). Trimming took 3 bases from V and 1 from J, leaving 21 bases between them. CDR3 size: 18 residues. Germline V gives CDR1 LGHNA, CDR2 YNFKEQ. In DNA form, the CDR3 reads TGTGCCAGCAGCCAGGAGGAGGGGCGGGAACTAACCCAAGAGACCCAGTACTTC. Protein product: CASSQEEGRELTQETQYF.

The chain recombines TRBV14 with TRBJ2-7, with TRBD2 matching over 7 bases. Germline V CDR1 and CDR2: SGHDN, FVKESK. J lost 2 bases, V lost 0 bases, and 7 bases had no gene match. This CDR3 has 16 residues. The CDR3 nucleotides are TGTGCCAGCAGCCAAGAATACGGGAGGACACCCTACGAGCAGTACTTC. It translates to CASSQEYGRTPYEQYF.

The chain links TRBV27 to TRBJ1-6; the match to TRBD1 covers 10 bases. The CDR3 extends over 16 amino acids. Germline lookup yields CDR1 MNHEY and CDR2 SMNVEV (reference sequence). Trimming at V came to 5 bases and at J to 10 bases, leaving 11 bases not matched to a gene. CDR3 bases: TGTGCCAGCAGTCGAGTGGCAGGGACAGGGGAATCACCCCTCCACTTT. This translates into CASSRVAGTGESPLHF.

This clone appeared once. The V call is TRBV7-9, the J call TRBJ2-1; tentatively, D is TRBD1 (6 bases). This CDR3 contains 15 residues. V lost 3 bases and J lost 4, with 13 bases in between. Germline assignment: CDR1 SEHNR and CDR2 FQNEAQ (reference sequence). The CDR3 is CASSLGRGVYNEQFF. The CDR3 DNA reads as TGTGCCAGCAGCTTGGGCAGGGGAGTTTACAATGAGCAGTTCTTC.

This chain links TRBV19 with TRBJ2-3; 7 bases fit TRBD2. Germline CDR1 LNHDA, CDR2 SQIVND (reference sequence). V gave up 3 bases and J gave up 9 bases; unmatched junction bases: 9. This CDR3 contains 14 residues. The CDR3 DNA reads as TGTGCCAGTAGTATGGCGGGAGAGGGTGGGACGCAGTATTTT. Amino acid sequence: CASSMAGEGGTQYF. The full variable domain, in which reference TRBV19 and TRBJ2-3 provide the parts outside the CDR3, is DGGITQSPKYLFRKEGQNVTLSCEQNLNHDAMYWYRQDPGQGLRLIYYSQIVNDFQKGDIAEGYSVSREKKESFPLTVTSAQKNPTAFYLCASSMAGEGGTQYFGPGTRLTVL.

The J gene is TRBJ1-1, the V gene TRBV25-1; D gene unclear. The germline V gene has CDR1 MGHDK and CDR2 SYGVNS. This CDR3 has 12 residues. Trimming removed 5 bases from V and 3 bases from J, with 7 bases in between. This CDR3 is CASSREDTEAFF. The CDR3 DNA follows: TGTGCCAGCAGTCGAGAGGACACTGAAGCTTTCTTT.

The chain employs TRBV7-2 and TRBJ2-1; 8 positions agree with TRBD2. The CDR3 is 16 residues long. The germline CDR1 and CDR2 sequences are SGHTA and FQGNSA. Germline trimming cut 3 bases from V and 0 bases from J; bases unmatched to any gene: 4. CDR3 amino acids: CASSLGLDSSYNEQFF. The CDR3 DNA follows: TGTGCCAGCAGCTTGGGACTAGACAGCTCCTACAATGAGCAGTTCTTC.

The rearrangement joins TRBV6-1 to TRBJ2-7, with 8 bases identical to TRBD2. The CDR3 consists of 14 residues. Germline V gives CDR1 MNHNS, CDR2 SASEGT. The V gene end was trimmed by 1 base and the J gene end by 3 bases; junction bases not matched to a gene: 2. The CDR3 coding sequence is TGTGCCAGCAGTGAAGGCGGGAGGAACTACGAGCAGTACTTC. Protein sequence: CASSEGGRNYEQYF.